The sequence of this T cell receptor (beta chain) was determined in a study of response to subunit inactivated influenza vaccine. Study results and caveats: Authors suggested seasonal influenza vaccinations each recruit few new T cells.

Using its own MiXCR run on the RT-PCR reads, TCRdb lists one record per CDR3 protein. The sample shows 450,000 to 600,000 distinct CDR3 sequences, approximately 7.6% of them seen only once. On this clonotype: Its antigen remains unidentified.

CDR3 length: 13 residues. V dropped 1 base and J dropped 7 bases, with 11 bases sitting between them. CDR1 and CDR2 from the germline V gene are WSHSY and SAAADI. The clonotype was recovered from a man aged 45 to 70 who received an inactivated influenza vaccine. The chain carries TRBV10-2 and TRBJ2-7, with D possibly matching TRBD1 (6 bases). Source: PBMCs from blood, taken roughly 24 months after vaccination. The CDR3 spells CASSELGRGEQYF. For the CDR3, the DNA is TGCGCCAGCAGTGAGTTGGGCAGGGGTGAGCAGTACTTC.